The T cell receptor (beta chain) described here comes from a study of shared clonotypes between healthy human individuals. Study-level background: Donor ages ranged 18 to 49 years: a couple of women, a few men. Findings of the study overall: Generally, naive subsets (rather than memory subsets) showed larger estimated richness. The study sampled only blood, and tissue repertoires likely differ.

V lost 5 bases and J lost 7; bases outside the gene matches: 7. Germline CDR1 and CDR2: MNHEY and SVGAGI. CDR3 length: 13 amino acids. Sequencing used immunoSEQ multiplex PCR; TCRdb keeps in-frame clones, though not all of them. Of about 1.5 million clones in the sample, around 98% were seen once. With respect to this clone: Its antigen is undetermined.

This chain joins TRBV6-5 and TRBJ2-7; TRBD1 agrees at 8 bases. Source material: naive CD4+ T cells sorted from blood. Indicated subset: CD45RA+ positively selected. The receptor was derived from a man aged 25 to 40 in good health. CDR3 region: CASSPTGASEQYF. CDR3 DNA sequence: TGTGCCAGCAGTCCGACAGGGGCGAGTGAGCAGTACTTC.